These 21 T cell receptor beta chains were all obtained from the same sample, sequenced in a study of tumor-infiltrating lymphocytes in primary liver carcinoma. Unsorted whole blood yielded blood RNA, and germline DNA was extracted as well. With a constant-region primer, TCR beta cDNA was made from approximately 510 ng of total RNA. Three-round nested multiplex PCR performed with slightly modified ARM-PCR produced the TCR beta libraries. TRBV1-TRBV30 forward primers and a C-beta reverse primer were used in the first two PCR rounds, which each ran for approximately 10 cycles. TCRdb re-called the multiplex PCR reads with MiXCR, one entry per CDR3 protein. The sample has fewer than 350,000 distinct CDR3 sequences, 60% to 80% seen once. Sequencing was done on a sample of peripheral blood. Every receptor here comes from a man aged 35 to 55 with primary liver carcinoma and hepatitis B virus infection.

The genes are TRBV29-1 and TRBJ2-5; 13 bases line up with TRBD2. Looked up from germline, CDR1 is SQVTM and CDR2 is ANQGSEA. This CDR3 spans 13 amino acids. The CDR3 bases are TGCAGTAGGACTAGCGGGAGATCTGAGACCCAGTACTTC. Protein sequence: CSRTSGRSETQYF.

In its sample, this clonotype was seen many times. This sequence joins TRBV6-1 and TRBJ2-7, with 7 bases fitting TRBD1. CDR1 and CDR2 (germline): MNHNS, SASEGT. The CDR3 totals 12 residues. The junction had 2 bases not matched to a gene; V was cut back by 6 bases and J by 3 bases. In nucleotides, the CDR3 is TGTGCCAGCAGGAGGGACAGCTACGAGCAGTACTTC. Its translation is CASRRDSYEQYF.

The chain recombines TRBV6-1 with TRBJ1-1, with 9 bases matching TRBD1. The V and J ends lost 9 bases and 11 bases, in that order; junction bases with no gene match: 13. Germline V CDR1 and CDR2: MNHNS, SASEGT. The CDR3 runs to 13 residues. The CDR3 is CASLQMGQGHAFF. The CDR3 DNA reads as TGTGCCAGTCTACAAATGGGACAGGGTCACGCTTTCTTT.

This sequence joins TRBV24-1 and TRBJ2-1; no clear D gene. The V end lost 4 bases, the J end lost 9 bases, and 9 bases lay between the germline ends. The germline V gene encodes CDR1 KGHDR and CDR2 SFDVKD. CDR3 length: 12 amino acids. The CDR3 coding sequence is TGTGCCACCAGTGACGGCCGGGCTGAGCAGTTCTTC. It specifies CATSDGRAEQFF.

On this clonotype itself: Since a much larger clone is just one base distant, this may be a read error. This chain joins TRBV6-1 and TRBJ1-1; D ambiguous. In germline, CDR1 is MNHNS, CDR2 SASEGT. The CDR3 length is 13 residues. The CDR3 bases are TGTGCCAGCAGAGAAGGGTCATACACTGAAGCTTTCTTT. Residues: CASREGSYTEAFF.

This clonotype came up many times. The rearrangement joins TRBV29-1 to TRBJ2-3, with D possibly being TRBD1 (6 bases). The CDR3 runs to 14 residues. Germline lookup yields CDR1 SQVTM and CDR2 ANQGSEA. Deletions cut 2 bases from V and 4 bases from J, with 13 bases between. The CDR3 sequence is CSVESYRVPDTQYF. The CDR3 bases are TGCAGCGTTGAATCCTACAGGGTGCCAGATACGCAGTATTTT.

A word on this clonotype: A read error may produce the germline difference seen at one junction end. The V and J genes are TRBV4-3 and TRBJ1-6, with 8 bases fitting TRBD1. The germline V gene has CDR1 LGHNA and CDR2 YSLEER. This CDR3 has 17 amino acids. CDR3 in amino acids: CTSSQGSRQGFGSPLHF. In DNA, the CDR3 is TGCACCAGCAGCCAAGGTTCGAGACAGGGGTTTGGTTCACCCCTCCACTTT.

This chain links TRBV30 with TRBJ1-5, with D perhaps matching TRBD1 (5 bases). This CDR3 has 15 residues. The ends were cut back, 4 bases at V and 2 bases at J, with 15 bases in the middle. CDR1 GTSNPN and CDR2 SVGIG come from the germline V gene (reference sequence). Here the CDR3 reads CAWTAASGRNQPQHF. CDR3 coding DNA: TGTGCCTGGACGGCCGCCTCAGGGCGCAATCAGCCCCAGCATTTT.

With respect to this clonotype: A much larger clone is a single base away; this may be a read error. The V gene is TRBV6-2 or TRBV6-3, the J gene TRBJ1-1, with 11 bases lining up with TRBD1. CDR1 MNHEY and CDR2 SVGEGT come from the germline V gene. Germline trimming cut 8 bases from V and 5 bases from J; bases unmatched to any gene: 4. The CDR3 has 13 residues. The CDR3 nucleotides read TGTGCCAGCGGCGGGACAGGGGGGACTGAAGCTTTCTTT. This translates into CASGGTGGTEAFF.

With respect to this clonotype: The CDR3 carries no conserved terminal phenylalanine or tryptophan, so it likely arises from a read error. Written as DNA, the CDR3 is TGCGGAACCAATGAGCAGTTCTCC. Its protein is CGTNEQFS. The chain is built from TRBV29-1 and TRBJ2-1; D remains unclear. The CDR3 extends over 8 amino acids. Germline CDR1 SQVTM, CDR2 ANQGSEA.

In regard to this clonotype: No conserved phenylalanine or tryptophan is present at the end of the CDR3, so a read error is the likely explanation. V is TRBV6-1 and J is TRBJ2-3; D gene uncertain. The V end was cut by 3 bases, the J end by 10 bases, with 14 bases between. The CDR3 contains 13 residues. The germline V gene has CDR1 MNHNS and CDR2 SASEGT. The CDR3 region is CASSDRVDSPQYS. CDR3 sequence (DNA): TGTGCCAGCAGTGACCGTGTAGATTCTCCGCAGTATTCT.

A note on this clonotype: A much larger clone sits a single nucleotide away, making a read error possible. The CDR3 ends on some other residue instead of the conserved phenylalanine or tryptophan, so this is likely a read error. The genes are TRBV5-6 and TRBJ2-7, with unresolved D. CDR1 and CDR2 (germline): SGHDT, YYEEEE. V lost 4 bases and J 5 bases, leaving 13 bases between the germline ends. This CDR3 has 13 residues. The CDR3 coding sequence is TGTGCCAGCAGCCCCACGGACCTGAACGAGCAGTACTTA. Its protein is CASSPTDLNEQYL.

V usage is TRBV28 and J usage is TRBJ2-3; weak D call: TRBD1 (5 bases). CDR1 is MDHEN, CDR2 SYDVKM, per germline. The V and J ends lost 6 bases and 1 base respectively, with 14 bases between them. The CDR3 spans 15 residues. The CDR3 sequence: CASSLRVGGTDTQYF. The CDR3 nucleotides are TGTGCCAGCAGCCTCAGGGTTGGGGGCACAGATACGCAGTATTTT.

This clonotype was observed many times. The chain recombines TRBV4-3 with TRBJ1-5; possible D gene TRBD1, 5 bases. Germline loops: CDR1 LGHNA, CDR2 YSLEER. With 4 bases removed from V and 5 bases from J, the gap between germline ends came to 15 bases. The CDR3 spans 15 residues. CDR3 loop: CASSPGVRDYQPQHF. The CDR3 coding sequence is TGCGCCAGCAGCCCGGGGGTAAGAGATTATCAGCCCCAGCATTTT.

This clonotype was recorded only once. V is TRBV29-1 and J is TRBJ2-5, with a weak D call TRBD1 (7 bases). Trimming left V 8 bases short and J 9 bases short, with 19 bases between. This CDR3 is 12 amino acids long. Germline-derived CDR1 and CDR2 are SQVTM and ANQGSEA. CDR3 residues: CSLLRGSGPQYF. In nucleotides, the CDR3 is TGCAGCCTCCTCAGGGGGAGCGGGCCCCAGTACTTC.

The chain uses TRBV12-3 or TRBV12-4 and TRBJ1-3; D unresolved. V was cut by 1 base and J by 7 bases, with 5 bases left in between. The CDR3 has 12 residues. CDR3 bases: TGTGCCAGCAGTTTAGAGGACAACACCATATATTTT. It codes for CASSLEDNTIYF.

This clonotype was seen at least ten times. V gene TRBV29-1 combines with J gene TRBJ2-5; D gene ambiguous. Germline loops: CDR1 SQVTM, CDR2 ANQGSEA. The CDR3 covers 10 residues. V lost 7 bases to trimming and J lost 6 bases, with 9 bases between them. In DNA form, the CDR3 reads TGCAGCGCTGCTTGGAAGACCCAGTACTTC. It encodes CSAAWKTQYF.

This clonotype appeared many times. This chain joins TRBV4-3 and TRBJ2-5; no clear D. Germline V gene sequence: CDR1 LGHNA, CDR2 YSLEER. The ends were cut back, 0 bases at V and 3 bases at J, with 5 bases in the middle. This CDR3 contains 13 residues. The CDR3 DNA is TGCGCCAGCAGCCAAGATGAAAAAGAGACCCAGTACTTC. It translates to CASSQDEKETQYF.

This clonotype was seen a single time. One junction end disagrees with the germline gene, perhaps due to a read error. The chain is built from TRBV5-6 and TRBJ1-1; D is unresolved. The CDR3 spans 14 residues. The germline V gene has CDR1 SGHDT and CDR2 YYEEEE. The CDR3 spells CASSTLRLNTEALF. CDR3 nucleotides: TGTGCCAGCAGCACACTAAGATTGAACACTGAAGCTCTCTTT. The variable domain in full, with the rest retrieved from reference TRBV5-6 and TRBJ1-1, is DAGVTQSPTHLIKTRGQQVTLRCSPKSGHDTVSWYQQALGQGPQFIFQYYEEEERQRGNFPDRFSGHQFPNYSSELNVNALLLGDSALYLCASSTLRLNTEALFGQGTRLTVV.

In its sample, this clonotype was seen once. Germline and junction disagree at one end, which may indicate a read error. The chain carries TRBV28 and TRBJ2-7; D unresolved. This CDR3 is 17 amino acids long. The V gene's germline CDR1 is MDHEN and CDR2 SYDVKM. The CDR3 nucleotides are TGTGCCAGCAGGTACTTGAGAAGCCCACCTATGACCTATGAGCAGTACTTC. Translating it yields CASRYLRSPPMTYEQYF.

Turning to this clonotype: With a much larger clone just one base away, this may be a read error. The J gene is TRBJ1-5, the V gene TRBV12-3 or TRBV12-4, with 7 positions matching TRBD1. The CDR3 consists of 13 residues. The CDR3 DNA follows: TGTGCCAGCGAGACAGGGCACAATCAGTCCCAGCATTTT. It encodes CASETGHNQSQHF.